The rows below give T cell receptor beta chains drawn from one sample of a study of CD8 T cells in ankylosing spondylitis. TCRdb fed the 5' RACE reads into MiXCR, producing one record per CDR3 protein. The table has 120,000 or so distinct CDR3 sequences, approximately 13% seen once. Sequenced material: blood, either unsorted or a sorted T cell fraction (not recorded which). These receptors all stem from a female donor with ankylosing spondylitis or in good health (not recorded which). The CDR3 runs from the conserved cysteine through the conserved F or W. The D gene is left open where the match is weak. Some rows mark clone size as missing; the rest say once, few, many or name a class of expanded clone.

V gene: TRBV18
J gene: TRBJ2-5
D gene: -
clone size: -
CDR3 DNA: TGTGCCAGCTCACCACAGGGGTACCAAGAGACCCAGTACTTC
CDR3 protein: CASSPQGYQETQYF

V gene: TRBV6-2/TRBV6-3
J gene: TRBJ1-2
D gene: -
clone size: -
CDR3 DNA: TGTGCCAGCAGTTACTCGAGTGGCTACACCTTC
CDR3 protein: CASSYSSGYTF

V gene: TRBV20-1
J gene: TRBJ1-5
D gene: TRBD1
clone size: -
CDR3 DNA: TGCAGTGCCCCGCGATTCACAGGGGTCGACAATCAGCCCCAGCATTTT
CDR3 protein: CSAPRFTGVDNQPQHF

V gene: TRBV29-1
J gene: TRBJ2-4
D gene: TRBD1
clone size: many
CDR3 DNA: TGCAGCGTTGTGGGACAGGGCAATTTGAACATTCAGTACTTC
CDR3 protein: CSVVGQGNLNIQYF

V gene: TRBV29-1
J gene: TRBJ1-1
D gene: -
clone size: many
CDR3 DNA: TGCAGCGTTGCCCCCAGGGGATCTTTGAGCACTGAAGCTTTCTTT
CDR3 protein: CSVAPRGSLSTEAFF

V gene: TRBV7-9
J gene: TRBJ2-3
D gene: TRBD2
clone size: many
CDR3 DNA: TGTGCCAGCAGCACCGCGGGGGGGCCGCGAGATACGCAGTATTTT
CDR3 protein: CASSTAGGPRDTQYF

V gene: TRBV20-1
J gene: TRBJ2-7
D gene: -
clone size: many
CDR3 DNA: TGCAGTGCTCGTCCGGGACGCCTTAACTACGAGCAGTACTTC
CDR3 protein: CSARPGRLNYEQYF

V gene: TRBV20-1
J gene: TRBJ2-5
D gene: -
clone size: few
CDR3 DNA: TGCAGTGCTCGGGGGGCCTGGGAGACCCAGTACTTC
CDR3 protein: CSARGAWETQYF

V gene: TRBV2
J gene: TRBJ2-2
D gene: TRBD2
clone size: many
CDR3 DNA: TGTGCCAGCAGCAGACTAGCGGGAGGGACCGGGGAGCTGTTTTTT
CDR3 protein: CASSRLAGGTGELFF

V gene: TRBV12-3/TRBV12-4
J gene: TRBJ1-2
D gene: -
clone size: few
CDR3 DNA: TGTGCCAGCAGCCTATCTGGGAAACGAGGCTACACCTTC
CDR3 protein: CASSLSGKRGYTF

V gene: TRBV7-8
J gene: TRBJ1-1
D gene: -
clone size: few
CDR3 DNA: TGTGCCAGCAGCTTAGGCTCGGGGAACACTGAAGCTTTCTTT
CDR3 protein: CASSLGSGNTEAFF

V gene: TRBV5-1
J gene: TRBJ2-7
D gene: -
clone size: many
CDR3 DNA: TGTGCCAGCAGCCGAGACAGTTACGAGCAGTACTTC
CDR3 protein: CASSRDSYEQYF

V gene: TRBV10-3
J gene: TRBJ2-7
D gene: TRBD2
clone size: few
CDR3 DNA: TGTGCCATCAGTGAGGGGACTAGCGGGGGTTCCTACGAGCAGTACTTC
CDR3 protein: CAISEGTSGGSYEQYF

V gene: TRBV7-8
J gene: TRBJ1-1
D gene: -
clone size: -
CDR3 DNA: TGTGCCAGCAGCTTAGTCGGTCGGTCAGGGGCTGAAGCTTTCTTT
CDR3 protein: CASSLVGRSGAEAFF

V gene: TRBV28
J gene: TRBJ1-4
D gene: TRBD1
clone size: few
CDR3 DNA: TGTGCCAGCAGGCTGAAGAGGACAGGAAGCGTGTTTTTT
CDR3 protein: CASRLKRTGSVFF

V gene: TRBV11-1
J gene: TRBJ2-7
D gene: TRBD2
clone size: -
CDR3 DNA: TGTGCCAGCAGCGACGGACTAGCGGGATGGACGAGGGGCTACGAGCAGTACTTC
CDR3 protein: CASSDGLAGWTRGYEQYF

V gene: TRBV9
J gene: TRBJ2-3
D gene: TRBD2
clone size: -
CDR3 DNA: TGTGCCAGCAGCCAAGCCGGGACTAGCGGCACAGATACGCAGTATTTT
CDR3 protein: CASSQAGTSGTDTQYF

V gene: TRBV5-6
J gene: TRBJ2-3
D gene: TRBD2
clone size: -
CDR3 DNA: TGTGCCAGCAGCCCCACTAGCGGGAGGCCAGATACGCAGTATTTT
CDR3 protein: CASSPTSGRPDTQYF

V gene: TRBV3-1
J gene: TRBJ1-6
D gene: -
clone size: -
CDR3 DNA: TGTGCCAGCAGCCAAGATTTTAATTCACCCCTCCACTTT
CDR3 protein: CASSQDFNSPLHF

V gene: TRBV18
J gene: TRBJ2-1
D gene: -
clone size: few
CDR3 DNA: TGTGCCAGCTCCCCCAGGGGGGATGAGCAGTTCTTC
CDR3 protein: CASSPRGDEQFF

V gene: TRBV20-1
J gene: TRBJ2-7
D gene: TRBD2
clone size: -
CDR3 DNA: TGCAGTGCCGCGGGACTAGCGGGAGGGCTTCTCGAGCAGTACTTC
CDR3 protein: CSAAGLAGGLLEQYF

V gene: TRBV5-1
J gene: TRBJ1-1
D gene: -
clone size: few
CDR3 DNA: TGCGCCAGCAGCTTGGACAGGGATACGTCCGGAGCTTTCTTT
CDR3 protein: CASSLDRDTSGAFF

V gene: TRBV6-1
J gene: TRBJ1-4
D gene: -
clone size: few
CDR3 DNA: TGTGCCAGCAGTACAGGGTCGGGGTATGAAAAACTGTTTTTT
CDR3 protein: CASSTGSGYEKLFF

V gene: TRBV4-1
J gene: TRBJ2-1
D gene: TRBD2
clone size: many
CDR3 DNA: TGCGCCAGCAGCCAAGGTCCGGTAACTAGCGGGAGTCCCCTTTACAATGAGCAGTTCTTC
CDR3 protein: CASSQGPVTSGSPLYNEQFF

V gene: TRBV29-1
J gene: TRBJ1-1
D gene: -
clone size: -
CDR3 DNA: TGCAGCGTTGATAGATCCATGGGGACTGAAGCTTTCTTT
CDR3 protein: CSVDRSMGTEAFF

V gene: TRBV5-1
J gene: TRBJ2-1
D gene: TRBD2
clone size: many
CDR3 DNA: TGCGCCAGCACCCCCTCTAGCGGGACTCGCGATGAGCAGTTCTTC
CDR3 protein: CASTPSSGTRDEQFF

V gene: TRBV4-1
J gene: TRBJ2-1
D gene: TRBD2
clone size: -
CDR3 DNA: TGCGCCAGCAGCCAAGATAGAAGCGGGGGCAATGAGCAGTTCTTC
CDR3 protein: CASSQDRSGGNEQFF

V gene: TRBV4-1
J gene: TRBJ1-6
D gene: -
clone size: -
CDR3 DNA: TGCGCCAGCAGCCAAGAAGGCGCCAGTTCACCCCTCCACTTT
CDR3 protein: CASSQEGASSPLHF

V gene: TRBV10-2
J gene: TRBJ2-7
D gene: -
clone size: -
CDR3 DNA: TGCGCCAGCAGTGGGGGGTCGGAAAATCGACTCTCTTCCTCCTACGAGCAGTACTTC
CDR3 protein: CASSGGSENRLSSSYEQYF

V gene: TRBV5-5
J gene: TRBJ1-1
D gene: TRBD1
clone size: -
CDR3 DNA: TGTGCCAGCAGCACCCAGGGGGGGAACACTGAAGCTTTCTTT
CDR3 protein: CASSTQGGNTEAFF

V gene: TRBV12-3/TRBV12-4
J gene: TRBJ2-1
D gene: -
clone size: -
CDR3 DNA: TGTGCCAGCAGTTTAGGGGCCTCCCTGGGTGAGCAGTTCTTC
CDR3 protein: CASSLGASLGEQFF